The next 10 T cell receptor beta chains were all read from a single sample in a study of T cell repertoires in cytomegalovirus infection. TCRdb passed the reads through MiXCR, listing each CDR3 protein once. The table has hundreds of thousands of distinct CDR3 sequences, roughly 26% seen once; the top ten hold approximately 8%. Sequenced: CD8+ T cells from PBMCs. Source of these receptors: a human donor in good health (CMV status not recorded). Some clones in this sample may be carry-over from other donors' samples.

This clonotype was recorded a few times. The gene calls are TRBV6-5 and TRBJ1-1; no clear D gene. Germline CDR1 is MNHEY and CDR2 is SVGAGI. V was shortened by 2 bases and J by 7 bases, with 17 bases between the two germline ends. The CDR3 consists of 15 residues. DNA for the CDR3: TGTGCCAGCAGTTACGGTGTAGCAGGATCGGGTGAAGCTTTCTTT. Translated: CASSYGVAGSGEAFF.

On this clonotype itself: A clone one base away is much larger, so this may be a read error. The missing conserved phenylalanine or tryptophan at the end of this CDR3 makes a read error likely. The chain carries TRBV7-9 and TRBJ2-5; D ambiguous. The germline V and J ends were trimmed by 7 bases and 1 base, with 13 bases remaining between them. CDR1 and CDR2 (germline): SEHNR, FQNEAQ (reference sequence). This CDR3 spans 14 amino acids. CDR3 DNA: TGTGCCAGCAACAACCGGCGGTTCCAAGAGACCCAGTACTCC. Protein sequence: CASNNRRFQETQYS.

This clonotype turned up a few times. The rearrangement links TRBV6-1 to TRBJ2-1; no reliable D call. V lost 1 base and J lost 1, with 17 bases in between. The CDR3 is 18 amino acids. Germline values: CDR1 MNHNS, CDR2 SASEGT. The CDR3 is CASSEVIERRRSYNEQFF. CDR3 DNA sequence: TGTGCCAGCAGTGAAGTAATCGAGAGGAGAAGGTCCTACAATGAGCAGTTCTTC.

The chain combines TRBV29-1 with TRBJ2-3; 8 nucleotides agree with TRBD1. Germline CDR1 and CDR2: SQVTM and ANQGSEA. The CDR3 totals 18 residues. With 7 bases clipped from V and 5 bases from J, the junction kept 23 bases outside the gene matches. CDR3 residues: CSAYYPQRARGQGDTQYF. The CDR3 region has the DNA TGCAGCGCCTATTACCCACAAAGGGCCAGGGGGCAAGGAGATACGCAGTATTTT.

In this sample, this clonotype turned up a few times. The chain recombines TRBV24-1 with TRBJ2-2, with TRBD1 matching 7 bases. CDR3 size: 17 residues. CDR1 is KGHDR, CDR2 SFDVKD, per germline. The trim removed 3 bases at V and 1 base at J, leaving 7 bases unmatched. The CDR3 here is CATSDRRGNRNTGELFF. In DNA, the CDR3 is TGTGCCACCAGTGATCGCAGGGGGAACCGGAACACCGGGGAGCTGTTTTTT.

Only a few counts were recorded for this clonotype. The gene calls are TRBV10-3 and TRBJ1-1; D might be TRBD1 (5 bases). V gave up 3 bases and J gave up 0 bases, with 8 bases separating them. The CDR3 contains 14 residues. Germline CDR1 ENHRY, CDR2 SYGVKD. The CDR3 region is CAISDSGMNTEAFF. The CDR3 region has the DNA TGTGCCATCAGTGACTCAGGGATGAACACTGAAGCTTTCTTT.

This chain joins TRBV4-3 and TRBJ2-5; D gene uncertain. Germline V gene lookup returns CDR1 LGHNA and CDR2 YSLEER. The CDR3 has 15 amino acids. Deletions cut 0 bases from V and 1 base from J, with 9 bases between. CDR3 residues: CASSQDRSGQETQYF. The CDR3 DNA is TGCGCCAGCAGCCAAGATCGGTCAGGCCAAGAGACCCAGTACTTC.

This clonotype came up many times. The chain links TRBV7-8 to TRBJ1-6; D remains ambiguous. With 5 bases removed from V and 13 bases from J, the gap between germline ends came to 18 bases. CDR3 size: 14 residues. CDR1 is SGHVS and CDR2 is FQNEAQ in the germline V gene. The CDR3 spells CASSPRATPWPLHF. The DNA for the CDR3 is TGTGCCAGCAGCCCAAGGGCAACGCCGTGGCCCCTCCACTTT.

This chain links TRBV7-3 with TRBJ1-1; TRBD1 matches 9 bases. CDR3 length equals 17 residues. Germline trimming cut 5 bases from V and 5 bases from J; bases unmatched to any gene: 15. Germline CDR1 SGHTA, CDR2 FQGTGA. As DNA, the CDR3 is TGTGCCAGCAGCCCATACGGAATCGGACAGGGGTGGACTGAAGCTTTCTTT. It is translated as CASSPYGIGQGWTEAFF.

This clonotype was detected only once. V gene TRBV14 combines with J gene TRBJ1-2; D unclear. This CDR3 has 13 residues. Germline values: CDR1 SGHDN, CDR2 FVKESK. Trimming shortened V by 3 bases and J by 5 bases, and 10 bases separated the two germline ends. The CDR3 loop reads CASSHVRGYGYTF. The DNA for the CDR3 is TGTGCCAGCAGCCACGTGCGCGGGTATGGCTACACCTTC.